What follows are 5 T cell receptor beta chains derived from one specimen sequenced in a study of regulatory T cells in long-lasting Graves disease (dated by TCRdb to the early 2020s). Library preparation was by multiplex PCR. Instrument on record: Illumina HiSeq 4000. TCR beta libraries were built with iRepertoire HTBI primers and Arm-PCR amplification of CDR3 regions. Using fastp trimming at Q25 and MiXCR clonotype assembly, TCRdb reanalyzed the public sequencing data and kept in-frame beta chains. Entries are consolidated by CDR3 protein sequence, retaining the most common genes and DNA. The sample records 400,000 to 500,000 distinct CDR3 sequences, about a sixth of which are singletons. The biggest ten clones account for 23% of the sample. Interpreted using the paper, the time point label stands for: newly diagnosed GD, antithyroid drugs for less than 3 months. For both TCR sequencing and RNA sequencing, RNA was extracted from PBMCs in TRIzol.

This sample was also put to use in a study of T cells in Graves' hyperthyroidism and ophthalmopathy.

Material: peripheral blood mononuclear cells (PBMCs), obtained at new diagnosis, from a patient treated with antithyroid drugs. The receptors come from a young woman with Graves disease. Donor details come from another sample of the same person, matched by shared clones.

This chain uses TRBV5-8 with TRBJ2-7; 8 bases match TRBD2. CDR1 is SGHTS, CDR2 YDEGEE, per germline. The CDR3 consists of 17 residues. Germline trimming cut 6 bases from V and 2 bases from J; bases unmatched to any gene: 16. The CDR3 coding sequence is TGTGCCAGCAACCCTTGGGGTTTCTCGGGAGGGCCCTACGAGCAGTACTTC. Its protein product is CASNPWGFSGGPYEQYF.

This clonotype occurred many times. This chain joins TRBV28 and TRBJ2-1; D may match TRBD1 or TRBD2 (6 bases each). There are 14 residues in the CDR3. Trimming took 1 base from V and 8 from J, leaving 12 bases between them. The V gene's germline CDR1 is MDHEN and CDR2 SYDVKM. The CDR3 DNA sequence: TGTGCCAGCAGTTTATCGGGGGCGCTCGATGAGCAGTTCTTC. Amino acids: CASSLSGALDEQFF.

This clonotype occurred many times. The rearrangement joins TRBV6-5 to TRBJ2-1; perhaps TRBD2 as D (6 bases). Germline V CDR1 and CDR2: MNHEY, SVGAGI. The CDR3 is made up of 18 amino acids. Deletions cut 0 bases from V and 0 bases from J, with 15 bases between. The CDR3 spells CASSYSAGRGASYNEQFF. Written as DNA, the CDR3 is TGTGCCAGCAGTTACTCGGCGGGAAGGGGAGCCTCCTACAATGAGCAGTTCTTC.

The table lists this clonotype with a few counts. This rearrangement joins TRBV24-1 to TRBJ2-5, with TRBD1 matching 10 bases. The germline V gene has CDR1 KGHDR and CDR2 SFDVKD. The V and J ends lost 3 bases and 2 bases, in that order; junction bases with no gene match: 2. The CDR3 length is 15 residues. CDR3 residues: CATSDEDRGQETQYF. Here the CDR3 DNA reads TGTGCCACCAGTGATGAGGACAGGGGGCAAGAGACCCAGTACTTC.

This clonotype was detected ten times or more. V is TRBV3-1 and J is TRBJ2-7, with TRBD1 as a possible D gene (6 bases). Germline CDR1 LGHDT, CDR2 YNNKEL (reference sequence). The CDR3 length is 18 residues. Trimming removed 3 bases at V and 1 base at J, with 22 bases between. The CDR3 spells CASSQLLVHGTLSYEQYF. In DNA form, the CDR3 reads TGTGCCAGCAGCCAGTTGTTGGTCCACGGGACACTGTCCTACGAGCAGTACTTC.